The subject of this entry is one TCR beta chain. Its antigen is undetermined. Use of 60 Vbeta and 13 Jbeta primers characterized the PCR. Profiled with immunoSEQ multiplex PCR; TCRdb holds only in-frame clones, not every one. The profile covers 200,000 to 250,000 clones, with 82% appearing a single time and more than 0.45% taken by the ten largest. This sample was included in a study of cytomegalovirus exposure and HLA in healthy donors. Study-level results: Later on, a genetic analysis was performed. It linked a missense variant in DCLRE1C with V- and J-gene trimming of TCR beta.

Germline V gene data show CDR1 as MNHEY and CDR2 as SMNVEV (reference sequence). This CDR3 comprises 15 residues. V was clipped by 5 bases and J by 4 bases; unmatched bases: 4. The chain employs TRBV27 and TRBJ2-2; TRBD1 aligns across 10 bases. The origin of this receptor is a woman aged 40-49 years in good health and CMV-seronegative. Source material: PBMCs. The CDR3 DNA is TGTGCCAGCAGTCCGAGGACAGGGGGCACCGGGGAGCTGTTTTTT. Its translation: CASSPRTGGTGELFF.